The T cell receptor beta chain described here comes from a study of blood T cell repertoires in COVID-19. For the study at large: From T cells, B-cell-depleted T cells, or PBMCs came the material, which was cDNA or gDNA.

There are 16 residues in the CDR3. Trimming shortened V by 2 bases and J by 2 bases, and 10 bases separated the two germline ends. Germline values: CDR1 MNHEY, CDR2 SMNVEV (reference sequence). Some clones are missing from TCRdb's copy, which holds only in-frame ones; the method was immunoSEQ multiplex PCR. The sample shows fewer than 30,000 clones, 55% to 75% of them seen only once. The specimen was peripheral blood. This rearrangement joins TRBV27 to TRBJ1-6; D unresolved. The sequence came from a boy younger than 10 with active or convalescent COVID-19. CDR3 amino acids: CASSLEAVAYNSPLHF. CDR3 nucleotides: TGTGCCAGCAGTTTAGAGGCCGTTGCCTATAATTCACCCCTCCACTTT.